This TCR beta chain is from a study of memory CD4+ T cells and cytomegalovirus serostatus. At the level of the study: Donors were healthy Belgian adults, fewer than ten CMV seropositive and around 23 seronegative. General study findings and limits: Median bootstrapped AUC for CMV status was just over 0.94 originally, around 0.91 US-trained.

The CDR3 spans 11 residues. With 5 bases clipped from V and 10 bases from J, the junction kept 4 bases outside the gene matches. Looked up from germline, CDR1 is SNHLY and CDR2 is FYNNEI. Single viable CD3+CD4+CD8-CD45RO+ cells were sorted as the memory CD4+ T cells. This clone was recorded a few times. Its antigen is unknown. Original processing methods: Out-of-frame sequences were removed, leaving 2 million to 2.5 million distinct TCRbeta sequences. Using immunoSEQ multiplex PCR, the repertoire was profiled, and TCRdb retains in-frame clones only, with some absent. The DNA was the basis for D and trimming; V, J and clone size are from that table. The top ten clones hold 3.5% to 4% of a sample with approximately 92,000 clones, 75% to 85% of them seen once.

This rearrangement joins TRBV2 to TRBJ1-1; 7 bases are shared with TRBD1. The material sequenced was memory CD4+ T cells from blood. The receptor was derived from an adult in good health and CMV-seropositive. The CDR3 region has the DNA TGTGCCAGCAGTACAGGGGCAACAGCTTTCTTT. Its protein is CASSTGATAFF.